These 3 T cell receptor beta chains were sequenced from one sample in a study of technical replicates of blood from a few donors. Using immunoSEQ multiplex PCR, the repertoire was profiled, and TCRdb retains in-frame clones only, with some absent. The data hold about 75,000 clones, with roughly 89% observed a single time. What was sequenced was T cells isolated from PBMCs. The source of these receptors is a human donor in good health. Some clones in this sample may be carry-over from other donors' samples.

This chain joins TRBV10-2 and TRBJ2-3, with TRBD1 matching over 7 bases. V lost 2 bases to trimming and J lost 0 bases; unmatched junction nucleotides: 2. Germline CDR1 WSHSY, CDR2 SAAADI. The CDR3 covers 15 residues. The CDR3 protein is CASSEQGVSTDTQYF. The CDR3 DNA follows: TGCGCCAGCAGTGAGCAGGGGGTTAGCACAGATACGCAGTATTTT.

The V and J genes are TRBV4-1 and TRBJ2-5; weak D call: TRBD1 (6 bases). Trimming took 4 bases from V and 5 from J, leaving 17 bases between them. Per the germline V gene, CDR1 is MGHRA and CDR2 is YSYEKL. The CDR3 is made up of 15 amino acids. The CDR3 bases are TGCGCCAGCAGCCTTGGACAGTCCTTAGGGGAGACCCAGTACTTC. Translated: CASSLGQSLGETQYF.

The V and J genes are TRBV28 and TRBJ2-3, with D unclear. Germline V gene lookup returns CDR1 MDHEN and CDR2 SYDVKM. This CDR3 is 19 amino acids long. Trimming took 2 bases from V and 0 from J, leaving 21 bases between them. The CDR3 protein is CASSLIVVWADRSTDTQYF. The DNA for the CDR3 is TGTGCCAGCAGTTTAATTGTCGTGTGGGCAGATCGAAGCACAGATACGCAGTATTTT.